This T cell receptor (beta chain) is from a study of somatic mutations in cytotoxic T cells in rheumatoid arthritis. Findings and limits, study-wide: The identity of the antigens targeted by the expanded CD8+ clones remained unknown. There was no significant difference in CD8+ T-cell clonality between rheumatoid arthritis patients and age-matched healthy controls. Some patients, about an eighth of the roughly 65, had a largest CD8+ clone that exceeded 20% of CD8+ cells.

A note on this clone: The antigen is not known.

Method: immunoSEQ multiplex PCR; TCRdb's copy keeps in-frame clones and lacks some. The sample records 11,000 or so clones, 74% being singletons. This CDR3 spans 15 amino acids. V dropped 8 bases and J dropped 0; count of bases not matched to a gene: 7. Germline V gene lookup returns CDR1 SGHAT and CDR2 FQNNGV. This chain links TRBV11-2 with TRBJ2-1; the match to TRBD2 covers 7 bases. This TCR came from a man aged 70-80 years in good health. Sequencing was done on a sample of CD8+ T cells sorted from blood. The CDR3 here is CASAPLADSYNEQFF. CDR3 bases: TGTGCCAGCGCGCCCCTAGCGGACTCCTACAATGAGCAGTTCTTC.